This T cell receptor (beta chain) is drawn from a study of T cell responses to AZD1222 COVID-19 vaccine (dated by TCRdb to the early 2020s). The study in broad terms: A total of over 230 trial participants underwent TCR sequencing, of whom approximately 210 received two doses of AZD1222 and some 25 received two doses of the MenACWY control vaccine. Trial participants were enrolled by age into subgroups of 18-55, 56-69 and 70-plus years, and around 140, 26 and 57 TCR-sequenced participants, respectively, were included in these subgroups. Paper-wide results and their limitations: The vaccine-associated CD4 TCRs covered the entire spike protein, and the dominant responses fell in regions 160-218 and 743-854. Spike-specific TCR breadth and depth rose significantly after two AZD1222 doses compared with day 0 and with MenACWY recipients. Reportedly, close to half of the unique spike-specific TCRs recognized epitopes lying outside the regions that are mutated in the B.1.351 and B.1.1.7 variants. Most participants were white British and females outnumbered males, and the authors suggested that clonal diversity may have been underestimated. No day 14 peak-response samples were available, so repertoires were characterized only after the peak T cell response. Conclusions about previously exposed vaccinees are limited, since just 6 or 7 AZD1222 recipients were seropositive for SARS-CoV-2 at baseline. The 56-69-year group was small, and its depth increase did not reach significance, likely because of low power.

With respect to this clone: Which antigen it targets is not known. Within one base of it there is no much larger clone, and no base qualities were kept.

The germline V gene provides CDR1 SGHRS and CDR2 YFSETQ. The CDR3 measures 16 amino acids from cysteine to phenylalanine. The read is trimmed to its CDR3 DNA, 48 bases read in frame from base 1. Trimming takes 4 bases off V and 2 bases off J; junction bases not matched to a gene: 4. The time point tag for this specimen amounts to: about 28 days (+/-7) after the second vaccine dose. Because spike-specific TCR depth and breadth did not differ between the two schedules, AZD1222 recipients who got a second dose at roughly 4 weeks were pooled with those who got a second dose at roughly 12 weeks. Samples from vaccinated people were obtained from the UK trials COV001 and COV002, which included a single-blind randomized controlled phase 2/3 trial of AZD1222 (ChAdOx1 nCoV-19) in healthy adults. For TCRbeta chain sequencing, PBMC samples were collected from trial participants at day 0 and at day 28 after the second dose.

The CDR3 regions of human TCRbeta chains were analyzed by immunosequencing. Per the original workflow: TCRs in the repertoires were compared against a reference library of SARS-CoV-2-specific TCRs that had been generated with the MIRA antigen-specificity platform. Breadth meant the fraction of unique TCRs that were SARS-CoV-2-associated, whereas depth meant the fraction of total T cells that were SARS-CoV-2-associated. Each spike-specific TCR was assigned to its reactive spike region and to a CD4 or CD8 class using the MIRA data. Log10-transformed breadth and depth values were compared by one-way ANOVA with Sidak's multiple comparisons tests. Imported from immuneACCESS, the table was reduced by TCRdb to in-frame sequences with V and J called. These copies leave out some clones; in studies compared against another copy, an unresolved V gene accounts for under half, and the cause of the remainder is not known. The V and J calls and clone size are taken from that table; D and trimming were inferred from the DNA. Counted in this sample were about 160,000 clones; more than 75% of them appeared once. The ten biggest clones cover approximately 4.5% of the sample.

The V and J segments used are TRBV5-1 and TRBJ2-7, with 15 bases in between that match TRBD2. Sequenced here: peripheral blood, sampled 28 days after the second AZD1222 dose. This TCR was sampled from an adult who received the AZD1222 COVID-19 vaccine. The CDR3 loop reads CASSRGLAGGPYEQYF. The sequenced DNA is TGCGCCAGCAGCAGGGGACTAGCGGGGGGCCCCTACGAGCAGTACTTC.